The 11 T cell receptor beta chains below come from one sample, sequenced in a study of shared clonotypes between healthy human individuals. The method was immunoSEQ multiplex PCR; TCRdb's version includes in-frame clones alone and lacks a portion of them. The data hold 550,000 to 800,000 clones, with around 90% observed a single time. Sequences were obtained from memory CD8+ T cells from PBMCs. Subset of the sample: CD45RO+ cells pooled with CCR7-negative TemRA cells. The receptor source for this set is a man in his late teens or twenties in good health. Some clones in this sample may be carry-over from other donors' samples.

CDR3 sequence reads: CAIREGWGSNQPQHF. The CDR3 DNA reads TGTGCCATCAGGGAGGGGTGGGGGAGCAATCAGCCCCAGCATTTT. This chain connects TRBV10-3 to TRBJ1-5, with D perhaps matching TRBD1 (5 bases). The CDR3 is 15 amino acids. Looked up from germline, CDR1 is ENHRY and CDR2 is SYGVKD. Trimming left V 6 bases short and J 1 base short, with 13 bases between.

The chain has TRBV28 and TRBJ1-1; 11 bases align to TRBD1. This CDR3 spans 17 amino acids. Germline CDR1 MDHEN, CDR2 SYDVKM. V lost 6 bases to trimming and J lost 4 bases; unmatched junction nucleotides: 13. This CDR3 reads CASSLRTGGKKGTEAFF. For the CDR3, the DNA is TGTGCCAGCAGCCTCCGGACAGGGGGCAAGAAGGGCACTGAAGCTTTCTTT.

Here the CDR3 reads CASSPAGNQPQHF. The CDR3 DNA reads as TGTGCCAGCAGCCCTGCGGGAAATCAGCCCCAGCATTTT. This chain connects TRBV9 to TRBJ1-5; D is uncertain. Germline V gene data show CDR1 as SGDLS and CDR2 as YYNGEE. The CDR3 covers 13 residues. V lost 4 bases and J 4 bases, leaving 9 bases between the germline ends.

V and J are TRBV7-2 and TRBJ2-7; possible D gene TRBD1, 6 bases. The CDR3 is 12 residues long. Germline V gene lookup returns CDR1 SGHTA and CDR2 FQGNSA. The ends were cut back, 5 bases at V and 5 bases at J, with 10 bases in the middle. The CDR3 loop is CASSPTGNEQYF. DNA of the CDR3: TGTGCCAGCAGCCCAACAGGGAACGAGCAGTACTTC.

CDR3 loop: CASSPSPSGSTDTQYF. The DNA of the CDR3 is TGCGCCAGCAGCCCATCCCCTAGCGGCAGCACAGATACGCAGTATTTT. The chain combines TRBV4-1 with TRBJ2-3; TRBD2 agrees at 7 bases. The CDR3 has 16 amino acids. Germline assignment: CDR1 MGHRA and CDR2 YSYEKL. Trimming removed 4 bases from V and 0 bases from J; junction bases left unmatched: 7.

This chain links TRBV5-1 with TRBJ2-1; TRBD1 is a possible D gene (7 bases). Germline V lookup: CDR1 SGHRS, CDR2 YFSETQ. The CDR3 extends over 12 amino acids. V dropped 6 bases and J dropped 7 bases, with 11 bases sitting between them. CDR3 bases: TGCGCCAGCACCAGGGGGAGGAATGAGCAGTTCTTC. It translates to CASTRGRNEQFF.

The chain links TRBV6-5 to TRBJ2-1; D not certain. The ends were cut back, 1 base at V and 3 bases at J, with 10 bases in the middle. Germline V gene sequence: CDR1 MNHEY, CDR2 SVGAGI. This CDR3 has 15 amino acids. CDR3 protein: CASSYFGHRYNEQFF. CDR3 sequence (DNA): TGTGCCAGCAGTTACTTCGGGCACCGCTACAATGAGCAGTTCTTC.

The chain links TRBV6-5 to TRBJ2-5; D not resolved. Deletions cut 3 bases from V and 5 bases from J, with 19 bases between. Germline CDR1 is MNHEY and CDR2 is SVGAGI. This CDR3 spans 16 amino acids. The CDR3, as DNA: TGTGCCAGCAGTTATCTGGGTCAGATGGGTGTTGAGACCCAGTACTTC. As protein: CASSYLGQMGVETQYF.

V and J are TRBV6-1 and TRBJ2-1; a possible D gene is TRBD2 (5 bases). Per germline, CDR1 MNHNS and CDR2 SASEGT. There are 11 residues in the CDR3. Trimming removed 8 bases at V and 9 bases at J, with 11 bases between. In nucleotides, the CDR3 is TGTGCCAGCGGGAGATCGAGTGAGCAGTTCTTC. Its translation: CASGRSSEQFF.

The CDR3 reads CAWSALPNSPLHF. The CDR3 nucleotides are TGTGCCTGGAGTGCGCTACCTAATTCACCCCTCCACTTT. The V and J genes are TRBV30 and TRBJ1-6; D gene ambiguous. The V end was cut by 1 base, the J end by 6 bases, with 7 bases between. Germline values: CDR1 GTSNPN, CDR2 SVGIG (reference sequence). The CDR3 has 13 amino acids.

This rearrangement joins TRBV10-1 to TRBJ2-7; D possibly corresponds to TRBD2 (6 bases). Germline-derived CDR1 and CDR2 are WNHNN and SYGVQD (reference sequence). Trimming left V 3 bases short and J 5 bases short, with 14 bases between. The CDR3 is 14 amino acids. As DNA, the CDR3 is TGCGCCAGCAGTGAACTGTCCAGGAGGGACGAGCAGTACTTC. Its translation is CASSELSRRDEQYF.